These T cell receptor beta chains were read from a single sample in a study of beta chain features in type 1 diabetes. The method was immunoSEQ multiplex PCR; TCRdb's version includes in-frame clones alone and lacks a portion of them. The profile shows tens of thousands of clones, about 64% of them singletons. Sample: stem cell memory CD4+ T cells from blood. These TCRs come from a woman younger than 45 with type 1 diabetes. Each CDR3 is given with its conserved first and last residue. A D gene is named only where the DNA matches it firmly. A row's size may be missing; if present it is once, few, many or a size class.

>.|TRBD2|TRBV29-1|TRBJ2-3
TGCAGCGTGGACGGACTAGCGGGAAATCCGGACAGGCAGTATTTT
CSVDGLAGNPDRQYF
>.|TRBD1|TRBV30|TRBJ1-5
TGTGCCTGGAGTGTACGGGGGACAGGGGCTCAGCCCCAGCATTTT
CAWSVRGTGAQPQHF
>.|.|TRBV11-2|TRBJ2-2
TGTGCCAGCCGCGTTAACACCGGGGAGCTGTTTTTT
CASRVNTGELFF
>.|.|TRBV28|TRBJ2-5
TGTGCCAGCAGTTTAGTGGGGGCGGAGACCCAGTACTTC
CASSLVGAETQYF
>few|.|TRBV23-1|TRBJ1-1
TGCGCCAGCAGACCGGAGGGCTTGAACACTGAAGCTTTCTTT
CASRPEGLNTEAFF
>.|.|TRBV14|TRBJ1-1
TGTGCCAGCAGCCAAGAAGGCGGGTCGGGGGCTTTCTTT
CASSQEGGSGAFF
>.|.|TRBV15|TRBJ2-2
TGTGCCACCAGCAGATTTAGGGGGAATGGCACCGGGGAGCTGTTTTTT
CATSRFRGNGTGELFF
>.|.|TRBV25-1|TRBJ1-4
TGTGGCTCCCGTGCGGCTAATGAAAAACTGTTTTTT
CGSRAANEKLFF
>.|.|TRBV11-2|TRBJ2-7
TGTGCCAGCAGCCCACCGGGGTCCACCGGTCTTACCTACGAGCAGTACTTC
CASSPPGSTGLTYEQYF
>.|TRBD2|TRBV28|TRBJ2-2
TGTGCCAGCAGTTTTCCTCCGGGACTAGCGGCAACAGAGAACACCGGGGAGCTGTTTTTT
CASSFPPGLAATENTGELFF
>.|.|TRBV10-1|TRBJ2-2
TGCGCCAGCGGAAACAGGAACACCGGGGAGCTGTTTTTT
CASGNRNTGELFF
>.|.|TRBV9|TRBJ2-1
TGTGCCAGCAGCGGCTCCATCGGGTCCGGGAATGAGCAGTTCTTC
CASSGSIGSGNEQFF
>.|.|TRBV2|TRBJ1-5
TGTGCCAGCAGTCGGACTGTCTTTAGCAATCAGCCCCAGCATTTT
CASSRTVFSNQPQHF
>.|.|TRBV29-1|TRBJ1-1
TGCAGCGTCTTGTTTTCAGGGGACACTGAAGCTTTCTTT
CSVLFSGDTEAFF
>.|TRBD1|TRBV5-1|TRBJ2-1
TGCGCCAGCAGCTTGGGGGACAGATACAATGAGCAGTTCTTC
CASSLGDRYNEQFF
>.|.|TRBV29-1|TRBJ1-5
TGCAGCGTTCCTGGTGCCAGTGACAATCAGCCCCAGCATTTT
CSVPGASDNQPQHF
>.|TRBD2|TRBV18|TRBJ2-7
TGTGCCAGCTCACCACTAGCGGGAGGTATGAGCTCCTACGAGCAGTACTTC
CASSPLAGGMSSYEQYF
>few|.|TRBV19|TRBJ2-6
TGTGCCAGTAGTACTAGCTCTGGGGCCAACGTCCTGACTTTC
CASSTSSGANVLTF
>.|.|TRBV5-1|TRBJ1-4
TGCGCCAGCAGCGGAGGGGAGGAGGATGAAAAACTGTTTTTT
CASSGGEEDEKLFF
>once|TRBD1|TRBV30|TRBJ1-3
TGTGCCTGGAATCACAGGGGGCGATCTGGAAACACCATATATTTT
CAWNHRGRSGNTIYF
>few|.|TRBV29-1|TRBJ2-1
TGCAGCGTTGAAGATCATAGGGGAGGTAACTACAATGAGCAGTTCTTC
CSVEDHRGGNYNEQFF
>.|.|TRBV21-1|TRBJ1-1
TGTGCCAGCAGCAAAGAAAGAAGGGACACTGAAGCCTTCTTT
CASSKERRDTEAFF
>.|.|TRBV5-1|TRBJ2-5
TGCGCCAGCAGCGTCACTCAGGTCCGGGAGACCCAGTACTTC
CASSVTQVRETQYF
>.|.|TRBV4-1|TRBJ1-3
TGCGCCAGCAGCCAAATGAGTAATGGAAACACCATATATTTT
CASSQMSNGNTIYF
>.|TRBD2|TRBV4-2|TRBJ2-1
TGTGCCAGCAGTCCTAGCGGGAGGGCCGGTCAGTTCTTC
CASSPSGRAGQFF
>.|.|TRBV7-9|TRBJ2-7
TGTGCCAGCAGCTTAGGTCGGACAGTCTCTTCTATCGCCTACGAGCAGTACTTC
CASSLGRTVSSIAYEQYF
>.|.|TRBV2|TRBJ2-7
TGTGCCAGCATCGCCACGCGACTAACGGGAGACGAGCAGTACTTC
CASIATRLTGDEQYF
>.|.|TRBV10-3|TRBJ2-7
TGTGCCACCTCTAGCTCCTACGAGCAGTACTTC
CATSSSYEQYF
>.|TRBD2|TRBV7-3|TRBJ2-1
TGTGCCAGCAGGGAAGCGGGAGACGGAAATGAGCAGTTCTTC
CASREAGDGNEQFF
>.|.|TRBV21-1|TRBJ1-5
TGTGCCAGCAGCGAGCGACGAGGGCAGCCCCAGCATTTT
CASSERRGQPQHF
>.|.|TRBV28|TRBJ2-1
TGTGCCAGCAGTTTATCTAGTTTTACAAATGAGCAGTTCTTC
CASSLSSFTNEQFF
>.|.|TRBV29-1|TRBJ2-3
TGCAGCGTTGTTTCAGAAAAGGATACGCAGTATTTT
CSVVSEKDTQYF
>once|.|TRBV19|TRBJ2-7
TGTGCCAGTAGTATCGCCGGCGGACAGTACTACGAGCAGTACTTC
CASSIAGGQYYEQYF
>.|.|TRBV7-9|TRBJ2-3
TGTGCCAGCAGCTTTCTGGACTTCCCCGGGGTTGAGTATTTT
CASSFLDFPGVEYF
>few|.|TRBV5-1|TRBJ2-6
TGCGCCAGCAGCTTGGATGTGGAGCTCGGCTCTGGGGCCAACGTCCTGACTTTC
CASSLDVELGSGANVLTF
>.|TRBD2|TRBV13|TRBJ2-1
TGTGCCAGCAGCTTACTAGCGGGATCCTACAATGAGCAGTTCTTC
CASSLLAGSYNEQFF
>.|TRBD2|TRBV2|TRBJ2-3
TGTGCCAGCCTTAGCGGGAGGGCTGAAGATACGCAGTATTTT
CASLSGRAEDTQYF
>.|TRBD1|TRBV30|TRBJ1-1
TGTGCCTGGAAACGCGGGACAGGTTGGAACACTGAAGCTTTCTTT
CAWKRGTGWNTEAFF
>few|.|TRBV5-1|TRBJ2-3
TGCGCCAGCAGCAGCAGCGCAGATACGCAGTATTTT
CASSSSADTQYF
>few|.|TRBV28|TRBJ1-2
TGTGCCAGCAGTTTAATCGGGAGGGATGGCTACACCTTC
CASSLIGRDGYTF
>once|.|TRBV5-4|TRBJ2-7
TGTGCCAGCAGCTCGGGGGTAGCCTACGAGCAGTACTTC
CASSSGVAYEQYF
>few|TRBD2|TRBV7-9|TRBJ2-2
TGTGCCAGCAGCCTGGGACTATCAGTCGGGGAGCTGTTTTTT
CASSLGLSVGELFF
>.|TRBD2|TRBV5-1|TRBJ2-5
TGCGCCAGCAGCTTTGCAGGACTAGCGGAGACCCAGTACTTC
CASSFAGLAETQYF
>few|.|TRBV9|TRBJ1-2
TGTGCCAGCAGCGCGCCGAGGCCGGGCTACACCTTC
CASSAPRPGYTF
>.|.|TRBV30|TRBJ1-1
TGTGCCTGGAGGCCCACAGCCGGACATACGGAGAAAGCTTTCTTT
CAWRPTAGHTEKAFF
>.|.|TRBV21-1|TRBJ2-7
TGTGCCAGCAGCCCGGGGCCAGGGGGCTACGAGCAGTACTTC
CASSPGPGGYEQYF
>.|.|TRBV7-6|TRBJ1-2
TGTGCCAGCAGCTTTAACATCGTCGGGGACTATGGCTACACCTTC
CASSFNIVGDYGYTF
>.|.|TRBV6-1|TRBJ2-7
TGTGCCAGCAATCGAGACAGAACCATCTCCTACGAGCAGTACTTC
CASNRDRTISYEQYF
>.|TRBD2|TRBV18|TRBJ2-3
TGTGCCAGCTTCGTGGCGGGGGACACAGATACGCAGTATTTT
CASFVAGDTDTQYF
>.|TRBD1|TRBV30|TRBJ1-6
TGTGCCTGGAGGGGACAGCTTAATTCACCCCTCCACTTT
CAWRGQLNSPLHF
>.|TRBD2|TRBV11-2|TRBJ2-1
TGTGCCAGCAGCTCAAGACTAGCAGCCAATGAGCAGTTCTTC
CASSSRLAANEQFF
>.|.|TRBV18|TRBJ2-7
TGTGCCAGCTCAACCCAAGACAGTTACGAGCAGTACTTC
CASSTQDSYEQYF
>.|TRBD1|TRBV28|TRBJ1-1
TGTGCCAGCAGCCTTGGGACAGGGGGGACTGAAGCTTTCTTT
CASSLGTGGTEAFF
>.|TRBD2|TRBV7-3|TRBJ2-1
TGTGCCAGCAGCTTATGGGCGGGAGGCGCTGACAATGAGCAGTTCTTC
CASSLWAGGADNEQFF
>few|TRBD1|TRBV5-1|TRBJ2-2
TGCGCCAGCGTACGAGGGGGCACGGAGCGCACCGGGGAGCTGTTTTTT
CASVRGGTERTGELFF
>.|TRBD2|TRBV28|TRBJ2-1
TGTGCCAGCAAACTAGCGGGAGGAGTCGGGTACAATGAGCAGTTCTTC
CASKLAGGVGYNEQFF
>.|.|TRBV5-1|TRBJ1-1
TGCGCCAGCAGCTTGGCCTGGAACACTGAAGCTTTCTTT
CASSLAWNTEAFF